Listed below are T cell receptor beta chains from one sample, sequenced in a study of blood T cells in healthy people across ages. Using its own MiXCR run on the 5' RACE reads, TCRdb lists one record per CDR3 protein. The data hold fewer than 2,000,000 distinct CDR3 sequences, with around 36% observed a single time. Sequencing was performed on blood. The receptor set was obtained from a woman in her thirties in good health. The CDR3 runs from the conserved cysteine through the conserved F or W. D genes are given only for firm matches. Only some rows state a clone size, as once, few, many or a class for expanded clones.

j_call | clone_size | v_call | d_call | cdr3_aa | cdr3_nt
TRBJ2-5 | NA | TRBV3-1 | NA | CASSHRGAVKETQYF | TGTGCCAGCAGCCATCGGGGGGCCGTAAAAGAGACCCAGTACTTC
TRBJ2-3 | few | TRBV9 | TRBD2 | CASSEPLAGADTQYF | TGTGCCAGCAGCGAGCCACTAGCGGGAGCAGATACGCAGTATTTT
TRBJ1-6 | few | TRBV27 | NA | CASRSGSHNSPLHF | TGTGCCAGCAGATCCGGGAGCCATAATTCACCCCTCCACTTT
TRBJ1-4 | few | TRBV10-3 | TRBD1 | CAISDRVGGQSEKLFF | TGTGCCATCAGTGACCGAGTTGGGGGACAGAGTGAAAAACTGTTTTTT
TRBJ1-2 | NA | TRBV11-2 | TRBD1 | CAGSPAGRRQGGYGYTF | TGTGCCGGCAGCCCCGCCGGACGGAGACAGGGGGGGTATGGCTACACCTTC
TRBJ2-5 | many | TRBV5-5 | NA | CASSFDVGLQETQYF | TGTGCCAGCAGCTTCGATGTAGGACTTCAGGAGACCCAGTACTTC
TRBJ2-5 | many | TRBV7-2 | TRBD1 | CASSFGQGAVTQYF | TGTGCCAGCAGCTTTGGACAGGGGGCCGTGACCCAGTACTTC
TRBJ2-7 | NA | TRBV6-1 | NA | CASKRKGFDEQYF | TGTGCCAGCAAAAGAAAGGGTTTCGACGAGCAGTACTTC
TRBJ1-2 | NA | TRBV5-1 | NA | CASSLNLGYGYTF | TGCGCCAGCAGCTTGAATCTGGGGTATGGCTACACCTTC
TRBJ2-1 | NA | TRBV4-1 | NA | CASSQRWGEAPYYNGQFF | TGCGCCAGCAGCCAACGGTGGGGAGAGGCCCCCTACTACAATGGGCAGTTCTTC
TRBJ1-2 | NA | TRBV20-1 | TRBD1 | CSARDQGGQGDGYTF | TGCAGTGCTAGAGATCAGGGAGGCCAGGGGGACGGCTACACCTTC
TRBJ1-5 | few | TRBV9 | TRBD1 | CASSVSDRALNQPQHF | TGTGCCAGCAGCGTCTCAGACAGGGCTCTCAATCAGCCCCAGCATTTT
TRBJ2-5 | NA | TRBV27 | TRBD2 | CASSLHSPGTSGGHQETQYF | TGTGCCAGCAGTTTACACTCCCCCGGGACTAGCGGGGGCCACCAAGAGACCCAGTACTTC
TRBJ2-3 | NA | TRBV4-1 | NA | CASSHRPERDTQYF | TGCGCCAGCAGCCATCGACCGGAACGCGATACGCAGTATTTT
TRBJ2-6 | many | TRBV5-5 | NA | CASSSRTGANVLTF | TGTGCCAGCAGCTCTCGGACGGGGGCCAACGTCCTGACTTTC
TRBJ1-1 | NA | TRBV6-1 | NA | CASSLHVCTEAFF | TGTGCCAGCAGCCTACACGTCTGCACTGAAGCTTTCTTT
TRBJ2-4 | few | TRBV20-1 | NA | CSARTVVAKNIQYF | TGCAGTGCTAGAACGGTAGTCGCCAAAAACATTCAGTACTTC
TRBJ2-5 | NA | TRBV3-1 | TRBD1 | CASSQAGTGEETQYF | TGTGCCAGCAGCCAAGCCGGGACAGGGGAAGAGACCCAGTACTTC
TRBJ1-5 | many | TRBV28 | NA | CASRGGGSNQPQHF | TGTGCCAGCAGGGGAGGGGGAAGCAATCAGCCCCAGCATTTT
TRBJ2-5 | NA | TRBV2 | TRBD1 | CASSSGQTIMETQYF | TGTGCCAGCAGCTCGGGACAGACCATAATGGAGACCCAGTACTTC
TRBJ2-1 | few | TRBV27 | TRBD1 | CASSRGTGGRNEQFF | TGTGCCAGCAGCCGCGGGACAGGGGGGCGTAATGAGCAGTTCTTC
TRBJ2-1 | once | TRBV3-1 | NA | CASSHQGGEVYNEQFF | TGTGCCAGCAGCCACCAGGGGGGGGAGGTCTACAATGAGCAGTTCTTC
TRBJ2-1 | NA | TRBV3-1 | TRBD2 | CAGSQGAGVFDEQFF | TGTGCCGGCAGCCAAGGAGCGGGAGTTTTCGATGAGCAGTTCTTC
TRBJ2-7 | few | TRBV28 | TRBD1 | CASSPPDRVVSEQYF | TGTGCCAGCAGTCCCCCGGACAGGGTCGTTAGCGAGCAGTACTTC
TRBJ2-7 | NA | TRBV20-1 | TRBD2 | CSASPAASGRSGSYEQYF | TGCAGTGCTTCCCCCGCGGCTAGCGGGAGATCAGGGTCCTACGAGCAGTACTTC
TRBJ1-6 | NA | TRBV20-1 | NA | CSARDLVEYSPLHF | TGCAGTGCTAGAGATTTGGTTGAGTATTCACCCCTCCACTTT
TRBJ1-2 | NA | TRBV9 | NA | CASSDAPSGYTF | TGTGCCAGCAGCGATGCCCCTTCGGGCTACACCTTC
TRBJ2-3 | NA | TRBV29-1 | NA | CSAQGQTSTDTQYF | TGCAGCGCTCAAGGGCAAACTAGCACAGATACGCAGTATTTT
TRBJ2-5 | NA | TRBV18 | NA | CASSPQFGGSRETQYF | TGTGCCAGCTCACCACAGTTCGGGGGCTCACGAGAGACCCAGTACTTC
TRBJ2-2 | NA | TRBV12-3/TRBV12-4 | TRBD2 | CASNPGGSGELFF | TGTGCCAGTAATCCCGGGGGGTCCGGGGAGCTGTTTTTT
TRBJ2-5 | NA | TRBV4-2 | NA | CASSPSLGSETQYF | TGTGCCAGCAGCCCGTCACTCGGCTCAGAGACCCAGTACTTC
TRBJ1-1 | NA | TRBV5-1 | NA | CASSERFNTEAFF | TGCGCCAGCAGCGAACGATTTAACACTGAAGCTTTCTTT
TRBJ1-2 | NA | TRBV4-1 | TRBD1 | CASSQDRTGYTYGYTF | TGCGCCAGCAGCCAGGACCGGACAGGGTATACCTATGGCTACACCTTC
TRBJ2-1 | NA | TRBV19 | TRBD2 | CASSRTSGGFNNEQFF | TGTGCCAGTAGTCGGACTAGCGGGGGATTCAACAATGAGCAGTTCTTC
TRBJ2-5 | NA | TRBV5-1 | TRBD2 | CASSLQSSGGGQETQYF | TGCGCCAGCAGCTTACAATCTAGCGGGGGGGGCCAAGAGACCCAGTACTTC
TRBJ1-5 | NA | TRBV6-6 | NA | CASTWGPGLENQPQHF | TGTGCCAGCACCTGGGGTCCAGGACTTGAAAATCAGCCCCAGCATTTT
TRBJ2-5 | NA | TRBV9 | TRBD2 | CASSPSGLAAAETQYF | TGTGCCAGCAGCCCCTCGGGACTAGCGGCAGCGGAGACCCAGTACTTC
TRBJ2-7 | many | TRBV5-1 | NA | CASSLEGPSYEQYF | TGCGCCAGCAGCTTGGAAGGGCCCTCCTACGAGCAGTACTTC
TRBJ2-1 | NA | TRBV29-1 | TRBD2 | CSVERGGLAGGNEQFF | TGCAGCGTTGAAAGGGGGGGACTAGCGGGAGGTAATGAGCAGTTCTTC
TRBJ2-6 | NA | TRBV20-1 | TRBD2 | CSARDPDHLAGMAGANVLTF | TGCAGTGCTAGAGATCCGGACCATCTAGCGGGAATGGCTGGGGCCAACGTCCTGACTTTC
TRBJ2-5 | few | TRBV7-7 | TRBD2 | CASSFESGGASETQYF | TGTGCCAGCAGCTTTGAAAGCGGGGGGGCCTCGGAGACCCAGTACTTC
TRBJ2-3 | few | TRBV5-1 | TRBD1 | CASSNIWDRGSDTQYF | TGCGCCAGCAGCAACATTTGGGACAGGGGAAGTGATACGCAGTATTTT
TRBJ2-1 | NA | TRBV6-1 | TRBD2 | CASVGEGLSYNEQFF | TGTGCCAGCGTCGGGGAGGGCCTCTCCTACAATGAGCAGTTCTTC
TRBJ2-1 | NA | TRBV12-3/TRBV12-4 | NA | CASSLVAANEQFF | TGTGCCAGCAGTTTAGTAGCGGCTAATGAGCAGTTCTTC
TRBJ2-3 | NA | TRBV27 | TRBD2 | CASSPLGGTSGDTGTQYF | TGTGCCAGCAGTCCTTTAGGGGGGACTAGCGGGGACACAGGTACGCAGTATTTT
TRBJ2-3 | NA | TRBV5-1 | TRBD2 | CATAGTSGSTDTQYF | TGCGCCACCGCCGGGACTAGCGGGAGCACAGATACGCAGTATTTT
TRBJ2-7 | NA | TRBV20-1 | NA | CSARLAVPSMGYEQYF | TGCAGTGCTAGATTAGCGGTACCTTCGATGGGATACGAGCAGTACTTC
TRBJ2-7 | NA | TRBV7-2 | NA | CASSFDPGQGLHYEQYF | TGTGCCAGCAGCTTCGACCCAGGCCAGGGGTTACATTACGAGCAGTACTTC
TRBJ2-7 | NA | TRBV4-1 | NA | CASNRVGAPTYEQYF | TGCGCCAGCAATCGCGTCGGGGCGCCAACCTACGAGCAGTACTTC
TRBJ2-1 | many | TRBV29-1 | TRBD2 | CSAALTSGSTYNEQFF | TGCAGCGCTGCGCTGACTAGCGGGAGCACCTACAATGAGCAGTTCTTC
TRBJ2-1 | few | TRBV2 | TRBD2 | CASSEERLAGGGEQFF | TGTGCCAGCAGTGAAGAGCGGCTAGCGGGAGGGGGTGAGCAGTTCTTC
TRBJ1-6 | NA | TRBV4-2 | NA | CASSPGGSLHF | TGTGCCAGCAGCCCTGGAGGGTCCCTCCACTTT
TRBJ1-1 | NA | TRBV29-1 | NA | CSVCLGQPNTEAFF | TGCAGCGTTTGTCTAGGGCAACCGAACACTGAAGCTTTCTTT
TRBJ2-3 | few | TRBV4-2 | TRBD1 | CASSQGTGWTDTQYF | TGTGCCAGCAGCCAAGGGACAGGGTGGACAGATACGCAGTATTTT
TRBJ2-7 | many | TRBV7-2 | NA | CASSLVSQLPYEQYF | TGTGCCAGCAGCTTAGTTTCCCAGCTCCCTTACGAGCAGTACTTC
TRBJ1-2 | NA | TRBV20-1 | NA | CSATGTRGNHGYTF | TGCAGTGCCACTGGGACTAGGGGGAACCATGGCTACACCTTC
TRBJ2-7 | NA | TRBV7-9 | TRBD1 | CASSGPGTDPAYEQYF | TGTGCCAGCAGCGGTCCCGGGACAGACCCCGCCTACGAGCAGTACTTC
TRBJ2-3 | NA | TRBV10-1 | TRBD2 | CASSDGTSGADTQYF | TGCGCCAGCAGTGATGGGACTAGTGGCGCAGATACGCAGTATTTT
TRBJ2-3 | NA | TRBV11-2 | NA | CASSLLLLVGGTDTQYF | TGTGCCAGCAGCTTACTCTTGCTTGTGGGAGGCACAGATACGCAGTATTTT